The clone carrying this T cell receptor beta chain was seen at least ten times. This sample is part of a study of tumor-infiltrating lymphocytes in oesophageal squamous cell carcinoma. The CDR3 totals 16 residues. V was cut by 1 base and J by 4 bases, with 11 bases left in between. Germline assignment: CDR1 MDHEN and CDR2 SYDVKM. TCRdb re-called the PCR reads through MiXCR, storing one row per CDR3 protein. The data contain roughly 23,000 distinct CDR3 sequences, about 35% of them seen just once; the ten biggest clones take up about 20%. The origin of this receptor is a female donor with esophageal squamous cell carcinoma. The chain combines TRBV28 with TRBJ1-6, with no clear D. The sample comprised esophageal tumor tissue. The DNA of the CDR3 is TGTGCCAGCAGTTTATCAGGATCAGAATATAATTCACCCCTCCACTTT. Translated, it gives CASSLSGSEYNSPLHF.